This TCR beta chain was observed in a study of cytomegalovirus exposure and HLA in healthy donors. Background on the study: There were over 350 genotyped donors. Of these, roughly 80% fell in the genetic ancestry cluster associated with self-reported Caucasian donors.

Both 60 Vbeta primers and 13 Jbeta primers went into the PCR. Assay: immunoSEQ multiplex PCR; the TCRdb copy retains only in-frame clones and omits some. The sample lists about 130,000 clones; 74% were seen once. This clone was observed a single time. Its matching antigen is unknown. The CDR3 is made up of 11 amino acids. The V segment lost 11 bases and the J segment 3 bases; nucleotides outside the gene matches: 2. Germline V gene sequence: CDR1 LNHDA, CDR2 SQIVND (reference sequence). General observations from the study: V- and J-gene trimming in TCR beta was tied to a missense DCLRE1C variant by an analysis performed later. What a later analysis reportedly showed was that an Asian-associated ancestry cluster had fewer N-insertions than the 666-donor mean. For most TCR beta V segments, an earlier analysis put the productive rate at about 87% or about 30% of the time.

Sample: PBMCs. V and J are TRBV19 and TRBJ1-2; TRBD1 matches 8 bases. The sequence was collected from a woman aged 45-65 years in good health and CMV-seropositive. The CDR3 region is CAGGQDYGYTF. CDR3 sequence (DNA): TGTGCCGGGGGACAGGACTATGGCTACACCTTC.